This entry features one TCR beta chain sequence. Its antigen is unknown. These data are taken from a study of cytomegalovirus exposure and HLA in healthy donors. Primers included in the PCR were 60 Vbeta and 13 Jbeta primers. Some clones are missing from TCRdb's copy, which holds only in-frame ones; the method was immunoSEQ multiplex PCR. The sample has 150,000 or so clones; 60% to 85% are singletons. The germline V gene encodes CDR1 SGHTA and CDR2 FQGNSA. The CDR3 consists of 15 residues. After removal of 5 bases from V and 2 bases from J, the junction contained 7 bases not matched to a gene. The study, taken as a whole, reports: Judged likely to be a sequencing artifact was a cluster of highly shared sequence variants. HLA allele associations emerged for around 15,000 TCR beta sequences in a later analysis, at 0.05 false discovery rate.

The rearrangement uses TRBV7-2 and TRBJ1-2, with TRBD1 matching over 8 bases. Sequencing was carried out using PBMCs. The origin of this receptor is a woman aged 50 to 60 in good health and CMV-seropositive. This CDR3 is CASSVQGAQNYGYTF. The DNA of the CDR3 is TGTGCCAGCAGCGTCCAGGGGGCGCAGAACTATGGCTACACCTTC.